This T cell receptor (beta chain) comes out of a study (TCRdb year 2016). V is pruned by 3 bases and J by 8 bases, leaving 9 bases of the junction without a gene match. Reading the germline V gene (reference sequence) gives CDR1 DFQATT and CDR2 SNEGSKA. The CDR3 measures 14 amino acids from cysteine to phenylalanine. Only CDR3 DNA remains: 42 bases, in frame from the first base. This clonotype was counted ten times or more. The clone's antigen remains unknown. Per-nucleotide qualities are absent, and no much larger clonotype sits a single base away. The library was obtained by RT-PCR. The sequencing machine was an Illumina MiSeq. Using fastp at Q25 and MiXCR, TCRdb reprocessed the public reads and kept productive beta chains. Here each entry gathers all rows of one CDR3 protein and keeps the most common genes and DNA. The sample data list roughly 3,800 distinct CDR3 sequences, and under 40% of these were observed just once. 4.5% to 5.5% of the sample comes from the top ten.

The receptor was isolated from a female donor with primary Sjogren's syndrome. The V and J segments used are TRBV20-1 and TRBJ1-4, with TRBD1 matching 7 junction bases. Sequencing used memory CD4+ T cells from salivary gland. The encoded CDR3 is CSASEDRSREKLFF. The nucleotide sequence is given as TGCAGTGCTAGTGAGGACAGGTCGCGCGAAAAACTGTTTTTT.